This T cell receptor beta chain was sequenced during a study of monozygotic twins with inflammatory bowel disease. Whole-blood total RNA was extracted without T cell sorting. Study results and caveats: Twins with IBD were found to have lower TCRbeta diversity (inverse Simpson) than healthy co-twins.

Note on this clonotype: The antigen is not known.

TCRdb re-called the 5' RACE reads; every CDR3 protein appears as one record, without DNA. The sample includes about 440,000 distinct CDR3 sequences. In germline, CDR1 is SGHAT, CDR2 FQNNGV. The CDR3 is made up of 17 amino acids. This sequence joins TRBV11-2 and TRBJ2-1; the D call from TCRdb, TRBD1, cannot be confirmed without DNA. What was sequenced was blood. This sequence originates from a human donor with ulcerative colitis or Crohn's disease, or a healthy co-twin of an affected twin (not recorded which). The CDR3 spells CASSLRTQGIVYNEQFF. Together with reference TRBV11-2 and TRBJ2-1, the CDR3 gives the full variable domain: EAGVAQSPRYKIIEKRQSVAFWCNPISGHATLYWYQQILGQGPKLLIQFQNNGVVDDSQLPKDRFSAERLKGVDSTLKIQPAKLEDSAVYLCASSLRTQGIVYNEQFFGPGTRLTVL.